This entry describes one T cell receptor beta chain. Naive CD8 cells were CD45RO-negative, positively selected for CCR7, excluding terminally differentiated effector memory CD45RA+ cells. This specimen comes from a study of shared clonotypes between healthy human individuals. This table comes from immunoSEQ multiplex PCR, and its TCRdb copy is limited to in-frame clones, with some not included. Counted here are some 2 million clones, approximately 94% occurring once; the ten biggest clones make up 1.1%. This TCR derives from a man younger than 35 in good health. Source material: naive CD8+ T cells sorted from blood.

The CDR3 sequence: CASSGDTFLATEQYF. The CDR3 region has the DNA TGTGCCAGCAGTGGAGATACGTTTCTAGCTACCGAGCAGTACTTC. The chain employs TRBV6-1 and TRBJ2-7; a possible D gene is TRBD2 (5 bases). Germline V CDR1 and CDR2: MNHNS, SASEGT. The CDR3 loop spans 15 amino acids. V shed 4 bases and J shed 6 bases, with 19 bases lying between them.